The T cell receptor (beta chain) under discussion was sequenced for a study of OX40 agonist ivuxolimab in advanced cancers. For the study at large: Patients receiving dose escalation had hepatocellular carcinoma, melanoma, renal cell or head and neck cancer. Study results and limitations: At doses 0.1 to 3.0 mg/kg, CD4+ and CD8+ clones expanded.

In regard to this clone: The antigen is not known.

It was autoimmune disease history or systemic immunosuppression that excluded patients. This CDR3 has 16 amino acids. Germline trimming cut 4 bases from V and 7 bases from J; bases unmatched to any gene: 10. The germline V gene has CDR1 SGDLS and CDR2 YYNGEE. The table came from immunoSEQ multiplex PCR; TCRdb's copy has only in-frame clones and leaves some out. The sample lists under 70,000 clones, about 90% occurring once. This receptor was obtained from an adult with an advanced solid tumor such as melanoma, head and neck, liver or kidney cancer. Sequenced here: CD4+ or CD8+ T cells sorted from blood, sampled in a trial of the OX40 agonist ivuxolimab. The chain employs TRBV9 and TRBJ2-2; 10 bases line up with TRBD2. The CDR3 DNA is TGTGCCAGCAGCCCGGGAGCGGGGGGGCCAAACGGGGAGCTGTTTTTT. This encodes CASSPGAGGPNGELFF.